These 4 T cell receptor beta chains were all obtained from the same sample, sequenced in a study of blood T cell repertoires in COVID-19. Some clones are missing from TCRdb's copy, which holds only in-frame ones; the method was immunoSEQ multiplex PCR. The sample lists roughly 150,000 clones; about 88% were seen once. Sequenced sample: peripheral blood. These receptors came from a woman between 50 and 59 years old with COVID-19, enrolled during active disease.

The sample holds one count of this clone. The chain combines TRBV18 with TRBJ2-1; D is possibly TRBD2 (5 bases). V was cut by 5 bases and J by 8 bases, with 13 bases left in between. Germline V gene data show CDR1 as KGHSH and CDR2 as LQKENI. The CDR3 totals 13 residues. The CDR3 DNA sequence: TGTGCCAGCTCAATTTCCCAGGACTATGAGCAGTTCTTC. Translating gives CASSISQDYEQFF.

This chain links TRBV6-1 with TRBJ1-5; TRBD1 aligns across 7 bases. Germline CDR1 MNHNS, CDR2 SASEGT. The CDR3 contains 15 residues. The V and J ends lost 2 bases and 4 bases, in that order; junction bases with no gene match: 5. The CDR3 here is CASSEKGAGNQPQHF. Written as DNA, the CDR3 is TGTGCCAGCAGTGAAAAGGGGGCAGGGAATCAGCCCCAGCATTTT.

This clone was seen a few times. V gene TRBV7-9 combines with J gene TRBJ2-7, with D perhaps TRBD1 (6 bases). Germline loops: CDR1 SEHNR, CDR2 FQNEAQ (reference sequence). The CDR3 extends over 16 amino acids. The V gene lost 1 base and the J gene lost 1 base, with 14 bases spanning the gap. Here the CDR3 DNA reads TGTGCCAGCAGCTTAGAAACAGGGATGGAATCCTACGAGCAGTACTTC. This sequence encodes CASSLETGMESYEQYF.

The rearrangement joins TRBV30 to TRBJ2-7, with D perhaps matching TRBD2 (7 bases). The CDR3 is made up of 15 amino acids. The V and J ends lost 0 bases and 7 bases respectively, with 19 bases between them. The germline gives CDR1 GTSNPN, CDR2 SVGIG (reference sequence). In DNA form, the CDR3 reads TGTGCCTGGAGTGTCCTAGGGGGGGGTCCGCTAGAGCAGTACTTC. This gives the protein CAWSVLGGGPLEQYF.